This T cell receptor beta chain emerged from a study of cytomegalovirus exposure and HLA in healthy donors. Study outcomes and limitations: Later, an analysis showed that TCR beta chains associated with HLA were more clonally expanded than others that were equally common.

Comment on this clone: As yet, its antigen is unknown.

CDR1 is SNHLY and CDR2 is FYNNEI in the germline V gene. The J segment lost 2 bases and the V segment lost 3 bases, leaving 3 bases of the junction unmatched. CDR3 length equals 16 residues. Use of 60 Vbeta and 13 Jbeta primers characterized the PCR. Clones were read by immunoSEQ multiplex PCR, and TCRdb kept only the in-frame ones, dropping some. The profile shows over 55,000 clones, approximately 70% of them singletons. V usage is TRBV2 and J usage is TRBJ2-1; the match to TRBD2 covers 11 bases. This receptor was taken from a woman aged 45-59 years in good health and CMV-seropositive. The sequenced sample consisted of PBMCs. CDR3 in DNA: TGTGCCAGCAGTGAGACGACTAGCGGGGCCTACAATGAGCAGTTCTTC. It codes for CASSETTSGAYNEQFF.